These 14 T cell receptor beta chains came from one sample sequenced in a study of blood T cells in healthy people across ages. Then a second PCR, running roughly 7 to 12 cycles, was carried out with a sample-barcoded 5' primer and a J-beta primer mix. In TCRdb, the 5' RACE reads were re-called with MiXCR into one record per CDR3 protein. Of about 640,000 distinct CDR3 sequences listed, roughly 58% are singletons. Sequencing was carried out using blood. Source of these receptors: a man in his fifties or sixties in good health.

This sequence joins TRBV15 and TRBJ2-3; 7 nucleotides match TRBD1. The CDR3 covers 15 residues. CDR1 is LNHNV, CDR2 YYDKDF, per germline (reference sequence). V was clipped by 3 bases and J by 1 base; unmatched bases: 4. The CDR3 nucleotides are TGTGCCACCAGCAGGCTAACAGGGGGCACAGATACGCAGTATTTT. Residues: CATSRLTGGTDTQYF.

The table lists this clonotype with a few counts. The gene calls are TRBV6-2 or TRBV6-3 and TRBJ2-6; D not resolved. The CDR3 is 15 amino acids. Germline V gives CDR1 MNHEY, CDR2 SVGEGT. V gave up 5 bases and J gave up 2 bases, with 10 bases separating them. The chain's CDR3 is CASSPSDPGANVLTF. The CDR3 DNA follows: TGTGCCAGCAGTCCCTCCGATCCTGGGGCCAACGTCCTGACTTTC.

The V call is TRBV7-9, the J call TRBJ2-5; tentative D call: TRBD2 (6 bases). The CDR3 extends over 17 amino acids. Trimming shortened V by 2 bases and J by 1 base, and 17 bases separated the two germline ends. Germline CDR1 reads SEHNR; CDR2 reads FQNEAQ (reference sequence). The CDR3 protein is CASSLQGGPGIQETQYF. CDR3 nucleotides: TGTGCCAGCAGCTTACAAGGAGGGCCGGGGATCCAAGAGACCCAGTACTTC.

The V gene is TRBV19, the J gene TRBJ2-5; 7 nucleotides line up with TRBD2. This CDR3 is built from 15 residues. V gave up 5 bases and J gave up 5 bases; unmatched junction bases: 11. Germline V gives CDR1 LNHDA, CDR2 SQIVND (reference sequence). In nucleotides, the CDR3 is TGTGCCAGTAGTCTTGCCGGGACTACGGTGGAGACCCAGTACTTC. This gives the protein CASSLAGTTVETQYF. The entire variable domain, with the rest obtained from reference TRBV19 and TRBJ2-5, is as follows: DGGITQSPKYLFRKEGQNVTLSCEQNLNHDAMYWYRQDPGQGLRLIYYSQIVNDFQKGDIAEGYSVSREKKESFPLTVTSAQKNPTAFYLCASSLAGTTVETQYFGPGTRLLVL.

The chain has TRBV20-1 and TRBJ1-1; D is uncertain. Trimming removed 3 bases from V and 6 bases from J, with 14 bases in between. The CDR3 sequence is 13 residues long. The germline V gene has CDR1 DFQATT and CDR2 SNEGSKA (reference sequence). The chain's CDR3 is CSARGDSLPEAFF. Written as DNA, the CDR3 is TGCAGTGCTAGGGGAGATTCCCTACCTGAAGCTTTCTTT.

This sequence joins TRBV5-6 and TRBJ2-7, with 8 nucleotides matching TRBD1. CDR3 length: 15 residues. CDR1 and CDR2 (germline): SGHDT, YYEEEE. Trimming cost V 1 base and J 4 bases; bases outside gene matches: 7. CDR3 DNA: TGTGCCAGCAGCTTGAACCCTCAGGGGGCTTACGAGCAGTACTTC. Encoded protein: CASSLNPQGAYEQYF.

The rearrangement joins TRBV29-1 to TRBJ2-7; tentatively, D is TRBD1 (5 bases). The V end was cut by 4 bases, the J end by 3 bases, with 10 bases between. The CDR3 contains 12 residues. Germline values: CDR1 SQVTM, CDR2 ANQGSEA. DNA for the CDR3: TGCAGCGTTGGTGCAGGGAACTACGAGCAGTACTTC. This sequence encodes CSVGAGNYEQYF.

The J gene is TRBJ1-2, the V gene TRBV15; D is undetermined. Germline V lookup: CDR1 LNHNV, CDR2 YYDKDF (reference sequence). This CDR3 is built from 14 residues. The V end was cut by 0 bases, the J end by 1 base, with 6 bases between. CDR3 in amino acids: CATSREGGNYGYTF. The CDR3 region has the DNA TGTGCCACCAGCAGAGAGGGTGGTAACTATGGCTACACCTTC.

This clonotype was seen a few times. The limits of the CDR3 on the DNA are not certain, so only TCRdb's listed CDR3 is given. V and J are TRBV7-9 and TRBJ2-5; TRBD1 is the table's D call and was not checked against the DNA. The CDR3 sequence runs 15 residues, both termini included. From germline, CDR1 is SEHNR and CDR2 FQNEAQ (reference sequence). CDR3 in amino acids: CASSLVSGPGETQYF.

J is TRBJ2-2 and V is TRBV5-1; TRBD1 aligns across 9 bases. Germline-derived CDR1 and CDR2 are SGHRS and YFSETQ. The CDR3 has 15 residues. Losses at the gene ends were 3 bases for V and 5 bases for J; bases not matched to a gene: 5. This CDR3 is CASSWGTGTTGELFF. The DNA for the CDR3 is TGCGCCAGCAGCTGGGGGACAGGGACGACCGGGGAGCTGTTTTTT.

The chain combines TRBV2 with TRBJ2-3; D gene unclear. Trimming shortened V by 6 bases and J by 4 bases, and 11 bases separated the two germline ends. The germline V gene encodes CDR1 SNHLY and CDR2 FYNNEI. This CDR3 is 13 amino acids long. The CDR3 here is CASRSGAADTQYF. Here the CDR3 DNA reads TGTGCCAGCAGGAGTGGCGCCGCAGATACGCAGTATTTT.

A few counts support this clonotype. The CDR3 DNA is TGTGCCAGCAGTGACAGAACTAGCAATCAGCCCCAGCATTTT. This codes for CASSDRTSNQPQHF. The V and J genes are TRBV2 and TRBJ1-5; D is undetermined. V was pared by 3 bases and J by 0 bases, with 6 bases between. The CDR3 is 14 amino acids. Germline V gene sequence: CDR1 SNHLY, CDR2 FYNNEI.

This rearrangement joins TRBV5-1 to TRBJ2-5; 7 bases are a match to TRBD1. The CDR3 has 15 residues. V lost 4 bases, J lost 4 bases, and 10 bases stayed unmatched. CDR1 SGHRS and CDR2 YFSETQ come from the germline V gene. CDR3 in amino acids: CASSNLQGVGETQYF. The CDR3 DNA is TGCGCCAGCAGCAACCTCCAGGGGGTAGGAGAGACCCAGTACTTC. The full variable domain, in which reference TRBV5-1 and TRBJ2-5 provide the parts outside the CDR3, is KAGVTQTPRYLIKTRGQQVTLSCSPISGHRSVSWYQQTPGQGLQFLFEYFSETQRNKGNFPGRFSGRQFSNSRSEMNVSTLELGDSALYLCASSNLQGVGETQYFGPGTRLLVL.

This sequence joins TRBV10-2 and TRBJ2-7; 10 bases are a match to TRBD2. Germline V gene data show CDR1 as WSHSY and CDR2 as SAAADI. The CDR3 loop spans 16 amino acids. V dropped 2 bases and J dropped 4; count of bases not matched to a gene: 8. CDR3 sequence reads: CASSEPLAGSFYEQYF. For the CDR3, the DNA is TGCGCCAGCAGTGAGCCACTAGCGGGGTCTTTTTACGAGCAGTACTTC.